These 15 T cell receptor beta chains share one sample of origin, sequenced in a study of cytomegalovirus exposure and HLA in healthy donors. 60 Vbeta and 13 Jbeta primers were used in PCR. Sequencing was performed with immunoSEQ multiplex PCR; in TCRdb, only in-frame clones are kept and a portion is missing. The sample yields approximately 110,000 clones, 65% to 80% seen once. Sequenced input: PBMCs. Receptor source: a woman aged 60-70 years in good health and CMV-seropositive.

The chain's CDR3 is CASSPGGTGLSPLHF. The CDR3 nucleotides are TGTGCCAGCAGCCCGGGAGGGACAGGGCTATCACCCCTCCACTTT. The V gene is TRBV7-6, the J gene TRBJ1-6; 9 positions agree with TRBD1. The germline CDR1 and CDR2 sequences are SGHVS and FNYEAQ. The CDR3 is 15 residues long. With 5 bases clipped from V and 10 bases from J, the junction kept 9 bases outside the gene matches.

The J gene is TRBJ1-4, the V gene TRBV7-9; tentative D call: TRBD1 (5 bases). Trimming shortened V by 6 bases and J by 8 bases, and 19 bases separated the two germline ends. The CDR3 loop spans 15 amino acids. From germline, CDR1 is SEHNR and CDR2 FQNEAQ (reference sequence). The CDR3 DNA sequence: TGTGCCAGCAGTCTGGCTGGCGGGGGGAGCGAAAAACTGTTTTTT. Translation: CASSLAGGGSEKLFF.

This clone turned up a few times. In nucleotides, the CDR3 is TGTGCCAGTAGTATTGGTATGGGCCGCTCTTCCGGGGAGCTGTTTTTT. This codes for CASSIGMGRSSGELFF. This sequence joins TRBV19 and TRBJ2-2, with D unresolved. CDR1 and CDR2 from the germline V gene are LNHDA and SQIVND (reference sequence). With 3 bases removed from V and 6 bases from J, the gap between germline ends came to 17 bases. The CDR3 spans 16 residues.

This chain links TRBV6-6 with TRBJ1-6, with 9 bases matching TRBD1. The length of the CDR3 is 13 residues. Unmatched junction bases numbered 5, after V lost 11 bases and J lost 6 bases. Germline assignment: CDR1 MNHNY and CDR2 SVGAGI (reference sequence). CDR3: CAHGTGLNSPLHF. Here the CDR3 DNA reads TGTGCCCACGGGACAGGGCTTAATTCACCCCTCCACTTT.

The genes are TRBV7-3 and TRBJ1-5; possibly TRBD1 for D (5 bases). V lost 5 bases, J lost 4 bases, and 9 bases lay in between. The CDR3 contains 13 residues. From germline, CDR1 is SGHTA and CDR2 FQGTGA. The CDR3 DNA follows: TGTGCCAGCAGCGCGGGACCAAATCAGCCCCAGCATTTT. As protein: CASSAGPNQPQHF.

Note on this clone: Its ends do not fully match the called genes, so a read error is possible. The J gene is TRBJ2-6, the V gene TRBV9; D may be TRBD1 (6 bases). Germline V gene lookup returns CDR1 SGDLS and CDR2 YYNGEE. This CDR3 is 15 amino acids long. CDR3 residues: CASSVRGAGANGLTF. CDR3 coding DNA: TGTGCCAGCAGCGTAAGGGGTGCAGGGGCCAACGGCCTGACTTTC.

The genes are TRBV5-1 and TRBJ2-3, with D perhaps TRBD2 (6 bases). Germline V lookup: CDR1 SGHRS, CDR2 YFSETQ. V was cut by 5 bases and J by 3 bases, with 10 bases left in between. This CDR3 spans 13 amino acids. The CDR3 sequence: CASSGRWTDTQYF. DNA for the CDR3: TGCGCCAGCAGTGGGAGGTGGACAGATACGCAGTATTTT. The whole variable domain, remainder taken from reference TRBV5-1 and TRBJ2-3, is KAGVTQTPRYLIKTRGQQVTLSCSPISGHRSVSWYQQTPGQGLQFLFEYFSETQRNKGNFPGRFSGRQFSNSRSEMNVSTLELGDSALYLCASSGRWTDTQYFGPGTRLTVL.

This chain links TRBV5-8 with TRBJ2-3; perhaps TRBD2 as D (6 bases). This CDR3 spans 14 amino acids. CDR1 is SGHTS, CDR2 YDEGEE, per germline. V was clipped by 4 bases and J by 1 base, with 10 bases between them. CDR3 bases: TGTGCCAGCAGCCTCATAGCGGGCACAGATACGCAGTATTTT. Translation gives CASSLIAGTDTQYF.

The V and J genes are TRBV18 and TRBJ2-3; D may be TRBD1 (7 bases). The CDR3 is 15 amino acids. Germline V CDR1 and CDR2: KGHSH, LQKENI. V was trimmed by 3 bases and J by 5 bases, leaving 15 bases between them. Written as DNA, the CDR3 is TGTGCCAGCTCACCCCCGGAGGGGGCGAGAGATACGCAGTATTTT. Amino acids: CASSPPEGARDTQYF. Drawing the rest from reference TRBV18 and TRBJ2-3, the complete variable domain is NAGVMQNPRHLVRRRGQEARLRCSPMKGHSHVYWYRQLPEEGLKFMVYLQKENIIDESGMPKERFSAEFPKEGPSILRIQQVVRGDSAAYFCASSPPEGARDTQYFGPGTRLTVL.

Written as DNA, the CDR3 is TGTGCCTGGCACAGGGGTGCTAATGAAAAACTGTTTTTT. Protein sequence: CAWHRGANEKLFF. V gene TRBV30 combines with J gene TRBJ1-4, with 7 bases matching TRBD1. Per the germline V gene, CDR1 is GTSNPN and CDR2 is SVGIG (reference sequence). The CDR3 spans 13 residues. V lost 5 bases and J lost 3; bases outside the gene matches: 3.

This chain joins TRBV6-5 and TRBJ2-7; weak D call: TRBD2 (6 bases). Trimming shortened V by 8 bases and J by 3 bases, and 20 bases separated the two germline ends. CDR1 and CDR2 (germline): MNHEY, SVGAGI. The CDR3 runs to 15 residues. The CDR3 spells CASRYGTQTDYEQYF. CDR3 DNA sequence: TGTGCCAGCCGATACGGGACTCAAACCGACTACGAGCAGTACTTC.

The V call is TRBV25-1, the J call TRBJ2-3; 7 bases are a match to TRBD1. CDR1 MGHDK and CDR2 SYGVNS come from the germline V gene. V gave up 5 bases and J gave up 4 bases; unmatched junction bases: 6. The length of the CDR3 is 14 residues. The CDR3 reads CASSPTGVADTQYF. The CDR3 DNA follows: TGTGCCAGCAGTCCCACAGGGGTTGCAGATACGCAGTATTTT.

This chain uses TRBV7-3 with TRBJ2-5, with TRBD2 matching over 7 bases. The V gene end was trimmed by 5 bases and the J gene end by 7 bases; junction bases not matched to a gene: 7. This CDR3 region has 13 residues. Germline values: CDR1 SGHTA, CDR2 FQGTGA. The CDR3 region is CASSGTSAGTQYF. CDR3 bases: TGTGCCAGCAGCGGAACTAGCGCTGGGACCCAGTACTTC.

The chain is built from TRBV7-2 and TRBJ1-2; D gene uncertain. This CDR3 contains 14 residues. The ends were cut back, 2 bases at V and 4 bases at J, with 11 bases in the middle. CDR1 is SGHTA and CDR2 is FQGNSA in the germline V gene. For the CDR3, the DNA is TGTGCCAGCAGCTTACTGTCAGACTTCTATGGCTACACCTTC. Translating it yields CASSLLSDFYGYTF. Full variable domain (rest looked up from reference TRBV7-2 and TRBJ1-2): GAGVSQSPSNKVTEKGKDVELRCDPISGHTALYWYRQSLGQGLEFLIYFQGNSAPDKSGLPSDRFSAERTGGSVSTLTIQRTQQEDSAVYLCASSLLSDFYGYTFGSGTRLTVV.

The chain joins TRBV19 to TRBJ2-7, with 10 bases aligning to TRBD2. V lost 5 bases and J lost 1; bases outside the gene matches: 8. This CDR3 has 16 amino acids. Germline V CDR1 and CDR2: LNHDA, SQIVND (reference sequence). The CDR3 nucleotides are TGTGCCAGTAGTCTTCGCCGAGCGGGAGGGTCCTACGAGCAGTACTTC. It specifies CASSLRRAGGSYEQYF.